This TCR beta chain was obtained from a study of regulatory T cells in long-lasting Graves disease. Study conclusions and caveats: Whereas new patients shared about 980 public clonotypes, persistent patients shared more, at approximately 2,500.

This clonotype was counted ten times or more. The antigen remains unidentified. Noted time point: newly diagnosed GD, antithyroid drugs for less than 3 months. After RNA was extracted from PBMCs, the TCR library was made from it. The CDR3 runs to 13 residues. Germline loops: CDR1 MDHEN, CDR2 SYDVKM. Trimming stripped 1 base from V and 4 bases from J, with 7 bases between. The TCR beta library used iRepertoire HTBI primers with Arm-PCR amplification of CDR3. TCRdb re-derived calls from the multiplex PCR reads in MiXCR, one entry per CDR3 protein. This sample carries roughly 500,000 distinct CDR3 sequences, around 15% of them seen once, and the ten largest clones take over 15%. This sample was also put to use in a study of T cells in Graves' hyperthyroidism and ophthalmopathy.

Specimen: peripheral blood mononuclear cells (PBMCs), collected at new diagnosis, from a patient treated with antithyroid drugs. This chain connects TRBV28 to TRBJ2-5, with D unclear. This clonotype originated in a woman aged 50 to 60 with Graves disease. CDR3 sequence reads: CASSLYRIETQYF. The CDR3 region has the DNA TGTGCCAGCAGTTTATATAGGATAGAGACCCAGTACTTC.